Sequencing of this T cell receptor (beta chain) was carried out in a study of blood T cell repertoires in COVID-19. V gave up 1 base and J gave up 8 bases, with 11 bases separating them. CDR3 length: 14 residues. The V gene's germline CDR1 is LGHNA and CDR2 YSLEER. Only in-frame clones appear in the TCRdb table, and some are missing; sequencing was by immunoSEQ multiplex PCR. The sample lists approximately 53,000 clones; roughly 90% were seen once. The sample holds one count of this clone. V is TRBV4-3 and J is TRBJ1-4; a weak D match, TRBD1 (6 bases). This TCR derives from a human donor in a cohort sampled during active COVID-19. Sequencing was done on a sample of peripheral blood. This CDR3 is CASSQGEGGEKLFF. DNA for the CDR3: TGCGCCAGCAGCCAAGGGGAAGGGGGAGAAAAACTGTTTTTT.